What follows are 14 T cell receptor beta chains derived from one specimen sequenced in a study of beta chain features in type 1 diabetes. Study-wide results and caveats: There was a moderate but significant shortening of TCRB CDR3s in all four CD4+ subsets of Type 1 diabetes patients.

The antigens for these receptors are not known. Every isolated RNA sample was fully reverse transcribed, so sequencing captured expressed TCRB transcripts. TCRdb's copy holds only in-frame clones and misses some; the assay was immunoSEQ multiplex PCR. The sample includes over 90,000 clones, 25% to 35% seen only once; the top ten take more than 0.45%. Source material: central memory CD4+ T cells from blood. The receptor set was obtained from a woman younger than 35 with type 1 diabetes.

The chain combines TRBV5-8 with TRBJ2-5, with 8 bases matching TRBD2. Trimming at V came to 4 bases and at J to 1 base, leaving 9 bases not matched to a gene. CDR1 SGHTS and CDR2 YDEGEE come from the germline V gene. The CDR3 is made up of 16 amino acids. This CDR3 is CASSQYSGTGQETQYF. The CDR3 nucleotides read TGTGCCAGCAGCCAATATAGCGGGACTGGCCAAGAGACCCAGTACTTC.

V and J are TRBV5-6 and TRBJ2-7; D may be TRBD2 (6 bases). With 3 bases removed from V and 5 bases from J, the gap between germline ends came to 15 bases. This CDR3 comprises 14 residues. The germline CDR1 and CDR2 sequences are SGHDT and YYEEEE. The CDR3 sequence: CASSSRLVFNEQYV. CDR3 coding DNA: TGTGCCAGCAGCTCTCGACTAGTTTTCAACGAGCAGTACGTC.

The J gene is TRBJ2-1, the V gene TRBV28; a possible D gene is TRBD1 (6 bases). The germline V gene encodes CDR1 MDHEN and CDR2 SYDVKM. Trimming shortened V by 6 bases and J by 0 bases, and 18 bases separated the two germline ends. There are 17 residues in the CDR3. The CDR3 DNA is TGTGCCAGCAGACCCCCGGGACAAATTAGCTCCTACAATGAGCAGTTCTTC. Its translation is CASRPPGQISSYNEQFF.

This chain links TRBV2 with TRBJ2-7; no definite D call. Germline CDR1 is SNHLY and CDR2 is FYNNEI. Trimming took 4 bases from V and 2 from J, leaving 12 bases between them. The CDR3 is 14 residues long. CDR3 bases: TGTGCCAGCAGTGGTGATCCAACTACCTACGAGCAGTACTTC. It is translated as CASSGDPTTYEQYF.

This clone occurred a few times. The gene calls are TRBV28 and TRBJ2-7; TRBD1 matches at 9 bases. The CDR3 sequence is 15 residues long. The V and J ends lost 6 bases and 3 bases, in that order; junction bases with no gene match: 9. Germline CDR1 MDHEN, CDR2 SYDVKM. CDR3 bases: TGTGCCAGCAGCGAACAGGGGGCGCGGCACTACGAGCAGTACTTC. This codes for CASSEQGARHYEQYF.

The V gene is TRBV18, the J gene TRBJ1-1; maybe TRBD1 (6 bases). Trimming stripped 2 bases from V and 4 bases from J, with 20 bases between. The germline V gene encodes CDR1 KGHSH and CDR2 LQKENI. The CDR3 covers 17 residues. DNA for the CDR3: TGTGCCAGCTCACCAAGTGGGGGCGCTTTGTTGGGCACTGAAGCTTTCTTT. Translation gives CASSPSGGALLGTEAFF.

With respect to this clone: Other nucleotide sequences from this sample produce the same CDR3. V gene TRBV18 combines with J gene TRBJ2-1; TRBD1 might be the D (5 bases). V lost 6 bases to trimming and J lost 7 bases, with 13 bases between them. Germline loops: CDR1 KGHSH, CDR2 LQKENI. There are 13 residues in the CDR3. The CDR3 region has the DNA TGTGCCAGCTCTACAGGCGTAGATAATGAGCAGTTCTTC. Its protein is CASSTGVDNEQFF.

The chain carries TRBV30 and TRBJ1-5; D might be TRBD1 (5 bases). The germline V gene has CDR1 GTSNPN and CDR2 SVGIG (reference sequence). The CDR3 loop spans 13 amino acids. The V end lost 2 bases, the J end lost 5 bases, and 10 bases lay between the germline ends. The CDR3 loop reads CAWSPGKHQPQHF. CDR3 nucleotide sequence: TGTGCCTGGAGTCCAGGGAAACATCAGCCCCAGCATTTT.

The chain's CDR3 is CASSLRPTGNEQYF. The CDR3 coding sequence is TGTGCCAGCAGCCTACGACCTACAGGGAACGAGCAGTACTTC. This chain connects TRBV2 to TRBJ2-7, with D possibly matching TRBD1 (6 bases). Germline V lookup: CDR1 SNHLY, CDR2 FYNNEI. Trimming left V 6 bases short and J 5 bases short, with 17 bases between. The CDR3 contains 14 residues.

The chain uses TRBV7-2 and TRBJ2-7; 11 nucleotides match TRBD2. Per germline, CDR1 SGHTA and CDR2 FQGNSA. CDR3 size: 16 residues. V lost 1 base to trimming and J lost 5 bases; unmatched junction nucleotides: 7. The CDR3 spells CASSLDTSGSSHEQYV. CDR3 coding DNA: TGTGCCAGCAGCTTAGATACTAGCGGGAGTAGCCACGAGCAGTACGTC.

This chain links TRBV10-2 with TRBJ2-1, with D uncertain. Germline CDR1 WSHSY, CDR2 SAAADI. Trimming shortened V by 6 bases and J by 0 bases, and 9 bases separated the two germline ends. The CDR3 runs to 14 residues. The CDR3 bases are TGCGCCAGCAGCGTTTCGAGCTCCTACAATGAGCAGTTCTTC. Translated, it gives CASSVSSSYNEQFF.

This clone came up a few times. The rearrangement links TRBV28 to TRBJ2-1; TRBD1 matches 10 bases. The CDR3 is made up of 13 amino acids. Per germline, CDR1 MDHEN and CDR2 SYDVKM. The ends lost 4 bases at V and 8 bases at J; junction bases unmatched: 2. CDR3 coding DNA: TGTGCCAGCAGTTCGGGACAGGGGTATGAGCAGTTCTTC. Translation: CASSSGQGYEQFF.

The CDR3 region is CASSFEGGRGLDEQYF. CDR3 nucleotides: TGTGCCAGCAGTTTCGAGGGCGGCAGGGGGCTGGACGAGCAGTACTTC. The chain employs TRBV28 and TRBJ2-7; 8 positions agree with TRBD1. Germline CDR1 and CDR2: MDHEN and SYDVKM. The CDR3 is 16 amino acids. V lost 3 bases and J lost 5; bases outside the gene matches: 12.

The CDR3 DNA sequence: TGTGCCAGTAGTACTACAGAGACCCAGTACTTC. Its protein is CASSTTETQYF. The V call is TRBV19, the J call TRBJ2-5; D remains ambiguous. Trimming took 4 bases from V and 4 from J, leaving 4 bases between them. From germline, CDR1 is LNHDA and CDR2 SQIVND (reference sequence). The CDR3 contains 11 residues.